Below are 3 T cell receptor beta chains sequenced from a single sample in a study of control samples from healthy donors and cancer patients. Repertoires were generated with immunoSEQ multiplex PCR, while TCRdb's copy carries only in-frame clones and drops some. The table shows about 160,000 clones, with 96% occurring only once. Sequencing was carried out using blood. Every receptor here comes from a woman in her twenties or thirties in good health.

V gene TRBV3-1 (or the pseudogene TRBV3-2) combines with J gene TRBJ2-3; 9 positions agree with TRBD2. V lost 5 bases and J lost 10; bases outside the gene matches: 13. CDR3 length: 15 residues. CDR1 and CDR2 from the germline V gene are LGHDT and YNNKEL (reference sequence). The CDR3 DNA reads TGTGCCAGCAGCGTACGGCTGGTAGCGGGAGAATCGCAGTATTTT. Translating it yields CASSVRLVAGESQYF.

The CDR3 DNA reads TGTGCCAGCACGATGGGCCCCTATGGCTACACCTTC. This codes for CASTMGPYGYTF. The chain couples TRBV25-1 to TRBJ1-2; D not resolved. Germline CDR1 and CDR2: MGHDK and SYGVNS. This CDR3 has 12 residues. V lost 7 bases and J 4 bases, leaving 10 bases between the germline ends.

V and J are TRBV4-1 and TRBJ1-1; a possible D gene is TRBD1 (5 bases). V was clipped by 4 bases and J by 1 base, with 13 bases between them. Germline values: CDR1 MGHRA, CDR2 YSYEKL. This CDR3 comprises 15 residues. The CDR3 region has the DNA TGCGCCAGCAGCCTAACTGGGGACGCGAACACTGAAGCTTTCTTT. It yields the protein CASSLTGDANTEAFF.